This TCR beta chain derives from a study of shared clonotypes between healthy human individuals. The V gene end was trimmed by 2 bases and the J gene end by 4 bases; junction bases not matched to a gene: 6. CDR1 and CDR2 from the germline V gene are MGHRA and YSYEKL. The CDR3 sequence is 15 residues long. At a deep level, the assay was run. Generated by immunoSEQ multiplex PCR, the TCRdb table keeps only in-frame clones and is missing some. The sample has roughly 2,000,000 clones; approximately 92% are singletons. Naive CD8 populations comprised CD45RO-negative cells positively selected for CCR7, excluding terminally differentiated effector memory CD45RA+ cells.

This clonotype was sampled from a man between 18 and 35 years old in good health. Some clones in this sample may be carry-over from other donors' samples. The gene calls are TRBV4-1 and TRBJ2-7, with TRBD1 matching 9 bases. What was sequenced was naive CD8+ T cells from PBMCs. The CDR3 reads CASSQIQGAMYEQYF. In nucleotides, the CDR3 is TGCGCCAGCAGCCAAATACAGGGGGCTATGTACGAGCAGTACTTC.